This TCR beta chain comes out of a study of control samples from healthy donors and cancer patients. This clone was observed once. The V gene's germline CDR1 is SGHTA and CDR2 FQGTGA. The ends were cut back, 3 bases at V and 6 bases at J, with 9 bases in the middle. This CDR3 contains 13 residues. Data came from immunoSEQ multiplex PCR; TCRdb stores just in-frame clones and leaves some out. The sample yields about 180,000 clones, 85% to 90% seen once. The source of this sequence is a woman aged 45 to 65 in good health. The chain couples TRBV7-3 to TRBJ2-1; possibly TRBD1 or TRBD2 for D (6 bases each). The sample comprised blood. The CDR3: CASSFEGGNEQFF. The CDR3 bases are TGTGCCAGCAGCTTTGAGGGGGGCAATGAGCAGTTCTTC.